This is a list of T cell receptor beta chains from one sample in a study of blood T cell repertoires in COVID-19. Assay: immunoSEQ multiplex PCR; the TCRdb copy retains only in-frame clones and omits some. The table has about 230,000 clones, approximately 80% seen once. The specimen sequenced was peripheral blood. The origin of the receptors is an elderly woman with COVID-19, enrolled during active disease. Both conserved end residues are trimmed from each CDR3.

j_call v_call cdr3_length cdr3_aa
TRBJ1-1 TRBV19 13 ASSALKGGDTEAF
TRBJ1-1 TRBV6-5 13 ASSRQGALNTEAF
TRBJ1-5 TRBV7-9 11 ASSLEGDQPQH
TRBJ1-4 TRBV7-2 10 ASSRAGGKLF
TRBJ1-1 TRBV2 12 ASRGGGDYSQAF
TRBJ1-4 TRBV27 12 ASSLRGSNEKLF
TRBJ2-3 TRBV6-2/TRBV6-3 16 ASSKTSGRTRVPDTQY
TRBJ1-4 TRBV5-4 15 ASSFGGGPPTNEKLF
TRBJ1-1 TRBV25-1 12 ASSGLTGRTEAF
TRBJ2-2 TRBV28 12 ASSFLGVTGELF
TRBJ2-7 TRBV5-6 13 ASSGGLAGSYEQY
TRBJ1-1 TRBV18 13 ASSPGQAMNTEAF
TRBJ1-1 TRBV9 12 ASSVDSGNTEAF
TRBJ1-5 TRBV3-1/TRBV3-2 12 ASSQGGGSQPQH
TRBJ1-5 TRBV12-3/TRBV12-4 10 ASRAGEQPQH
TRBJ1-1 TRBV10-3 10 AISKGEAEAF
TRBJ1-1 TRBV7-2 12 ASSSRGSNTEAF
TRBJ1-6 TRBV2 13 ASSPNGQDRSPLH
TRBJ2-7 TRBV24-1 13 ATSDSRLGSSEQY
TRBJ2-3 TRBV4-1 14 ASSQDSGSNADTQY